The 17 T cell receptor beta chains reported below all come from one sample, sequenced in a study of radiation and T cells in renal cell carcinoma. Treatment noted: treatment-naive control, cytoreductive nephrectomy. Data came from immunoSEQ multiplex PCR; TCRdb stores just in-frame clones and leaves some out. The sample records some 5,600 clones, more than 60% being singletons. The sequences come from tumor tissue, collected from a patient whose treatment was nephrectomy without radiotherapy. Receptors originate from a human donor with renal cell carcinoma.

The V call is TRBV5-1, the J call TRBJ2-7; maybe TRBD2 (5 bases). The germline CDR1 and CDR2 sequences are SGHRS and YFSETQ. The CDR3 has 15 amino acids. Trimming removed 0 bases from V and 3 bases from J, with 13 bases in between. Here the CDR3 reads CASSLGGSSNYEQYF. Here the CDR3 DNA reads TGCGCCAGCAGCTTGGGAGGGTCCTCTAACTACGAGCAGTACTTC.

The rearrangement links TRBV7-9 to TRBJ2-7; D gene unclear. This CDR3 has 15 amino acids. Germline V CDR1 and CDR2: SEHNR, FQNEAQ (reference sequence). V lost 5 bases and J lost 0, with 14 bases in between. The CDR3 sequence: CASSQTARSSYEQYF. In DNA, the CDR3 is TGTGCCAGCAGCCAAACAGCGAGGTCCTCCTACGAGCAGTACTTC.

Only one count was recorded for this clone. V gene TRBV28 combines with J gene TRBJ2-1, with D possibly being TRBD2 (7 bases). The length of the CDR3 is 14 residues. The ends were cut back, 6 bases at V and 7 bases at J, with 16 bases in the middle. Germline V CDR1 and CDR2: MDHEN, SYDVKM. The CDR3 DNA reads TGTGCCAGCAGACCCCATGGGGGGGCAAATGAGCAGTTCTTC. It codes for CASRPHGGANEQFF.

The chain has TRBV5-6 and TRBJ1-5; 9 bases are shared with TRBD1. Germline CDR1 reads SGHDT; CDR2 reads YYEEEE. This CDR3 contains 16 residues. Trimming cost V 1 base and J 3 bases; bases outside gene matches: 5. The CDR3 DNA reads as TGTGCCAGCAGCTTGAGTTGGACAGGGGACAATCAGCCCCAGCATTTT. Translation: CASSLSWTGDNQPQHF.

V and J are TRBV27 and TRBJ1-1, with TRBD1 as a possible D gene (6 bases). The germline V gene encodes CDR1 MNHEY and CDR2 SMNVEV (reference sequence). The CDR3 sequence is 13 residues long. The ends were cut back, 6 bases at V and 1 base at J, with 9 bases in the middle. This CDR3 is CASRYRENTEAFF. CDR3 bases: TGTGCCAGCAGATACAGGGAGAACACTGAAGCTTTCTTT.

V and J are TRBV7-2 and TRBJ2-1; unclear D gene. The CDR3 has 18 amino acids. Trimming pared 2 bases from V and 4 bases from J, leaving 21 bases between. Per the germline V gene, CDR1 is SGHTA and CDR2 is FQGNSA. CDR3 residues: CASSLSMIHIKNYNEQFF. The CDR3 nucleotides are TGTGCCAGCAGCTTATCCATGATACACATTAAAAATTACAATGAGCAGTTCTTC.

The chain uses TRBV14 and TRBJ2-7; D is possibly TRBD2 (5 bases). Trimming took off 7 bases at V and 9 bases at J, with 19 bases between the two ends. Germline V CDR1 and CDR2: SGHDN, FVKESK. This CDR3 is built from 13 residues. As DNA, the CDR3 is TGTGCCAGCACCGCGACTAACTCAGTAGGGCAGTACTTC. This sequence encodes CASTATNSVGQYF.

In nucleotides, the CDR3 is TGTGCCAGCTCACCACAGCTGAGCTCCTACAATGAGCAGTTCTTC. Its translation is CASSPQLSSYNEQFF. V usage is TRBV18 and J usage is TRBJ2-1; D call uncertain. Germline V CDR1 and CDR2: KGHSH, LQKENI. Trimming removed 1 base at V and 0 bases at J, with 7 bases between. The CDR3 length is 15 residues.

The rearrangement links TRBV19 to TRBJ1-2; 9 bases line up with TRBD1. The V gene's germline CDR1 is LNHDA and CDR2 SQIVND (reference sequence). The CDR3 runs 14 residues. The V and J ends lost 3 bases and 3 bases, in that order; junction bases with no gene match: 2. The CDR3 spells CASSMWDRDYGYTF. The CDR3, as DNA: TGTGCCAGTAGTATGTGGGACAGGGACTATGGCTACACCTTC.

The V call is TRBV6-1, the J call TRBJ2-5; 12 nucleotides agree with TRBD2. The J segment lost 2 bases and the V segment lost 2 bases, leaving 0 bases of the junction unmatched. The CDR3 contains 15 residues. Germline CDR1 and CDR2: MNHNS and SASEGT. The CDR3 nucleotides are TGTGCCAGCAGTGAACTAGCGGGAGGGCAAGAGACCCAGTACTTC. It yields the protein CASSELAGGQETQYF.

This clone was found a few times. V usage is TRBV19 and J usage is TRBJ1-1, with D possibly being TRBD1 (5 bases). Germline V gives CDR1 LNHDA, CDR2 SQIVND (reference sequence). There are 15 residues in the CDR3. V lost 5 bases to trimming and J lost 0 bases, with 13 bases between them. The CDR3 spells CASSFRRALNTEAFF. The CDR3 DNA reads as TGTGCCAGTAGTTTCCGCAGGGCCCTGAACACTGAAGCTTTCTTT.

The CDR3 spells CASSVTGDLGELFF. CDR3 coding DNA: TGTGCCAGCAGCGTCACAGGGGACCTCGGGGAGCTGTTTTTT. V gene TRBV11-3 combines with J gene TRBJ2-2; 7 bases align to TRBD1. The length of the CDR3 is 14 residues. Per germline, CDR1 SGHNT and CDR2 YENEEA. Trimming removed 5 bases from V and 7 bases from J; junction bases left unmatched: 7.

The gene calls are TRBV6-5 and TRBJ2-3; D may be TRBD2 (5 bases). CDR1 is MNHEY and CDR2 is SVGAGI in the germline V gene. V was shortened by 7 bases and J by 2 bases, with 13 bases between the two germline ends. The CDR3 has 14 amino acids. Written as DNA, the CDR3 is TGTGCCAGCAAAGTCGGGGTCGTCACAGATACGCAGTATTTT. It specifies CASKVGVVTDTQYF.

V is TRBV25-1 and J is TRBJ2-3; TRBD1 agrees at 7 bases. After removal of 4 bases from V and 1 base from J, the junction contained 11 bases not matched to a gene. Germline CDR1 MGHDK, CDR2 SYGVNS. This CDR3 is built from 17 residues. The CDR3 DNA follows: TGTGCCAGCAGTGGCCGGAGACAGGGTGTTGGCACAGATACGCAGTATTTT. Its protein is CASSGRRQGVGTDTQYF.

This clone has just a few counts. V and J are TRBV10-3 and TRBJ2-7, with TRBD2 matching 9 bases. CDR3 size: 15 residues. Per the germline V gene, CDR1 is ENHRY and CDR2 is SYGVKD. Trimming took 7 bases from V and 6 from J; bases not matched to a gene: 13. Here the CDR3 reads CAITAERGRAFEQYF. DNA of the CDR3: TGTGCCATCACCGCAGAACGCGGGAGGGCCTTCGAGCAGTACTTC.

This chain links TRBV28 with TRBJ1-6, with no clear D. The ends were cut back, 2 bases at V and 7 bases at J, with 21 bases in the middle. The CDR3 length is 18 residues. Germline V gene sequence: CDR1 MDHEN, CDR2 SYDVKM. CDR3 DNA: TGTGCCAGCAGTTTAGTCCGGTGGGCAGGCCAACCCAATTCACCCCTCCACTTT. This sequence encodes CASSLVRWAGQPNSPLHF.

The rearrangement joins TRBV7-9 to TRBJ2-7; 12 bases are shared with TRBD2. CDR3 length: 16 residues. V lost 2 bases to trimming and J lost 5 bases; unmatched junction nucleotides: 7. CDR1 SEHNR and CDR2 FQNEAQ come from the germline V gene (reference sequence). CDR3 in DNA: TGTGCCAGCAGCTTAAGTCTAGCGGGAGGGCAGGACGAGCAGTACTTC. This codes for CASSLSLAGGQDEQYF. Supplemented by reference TRBV7-9 and TRBJ2-7, the full variable domain reads DTGVSQNPRHKITKRGQNVTFRCDPISEHNRLYWYRQTLGQGPEFLTYFQNEAQLEKSRLLSDRFSAERPKGSFSTLEIQRTEQGDSAMYLCASSLSLAGGQDEQYFGPGTRLTVT.